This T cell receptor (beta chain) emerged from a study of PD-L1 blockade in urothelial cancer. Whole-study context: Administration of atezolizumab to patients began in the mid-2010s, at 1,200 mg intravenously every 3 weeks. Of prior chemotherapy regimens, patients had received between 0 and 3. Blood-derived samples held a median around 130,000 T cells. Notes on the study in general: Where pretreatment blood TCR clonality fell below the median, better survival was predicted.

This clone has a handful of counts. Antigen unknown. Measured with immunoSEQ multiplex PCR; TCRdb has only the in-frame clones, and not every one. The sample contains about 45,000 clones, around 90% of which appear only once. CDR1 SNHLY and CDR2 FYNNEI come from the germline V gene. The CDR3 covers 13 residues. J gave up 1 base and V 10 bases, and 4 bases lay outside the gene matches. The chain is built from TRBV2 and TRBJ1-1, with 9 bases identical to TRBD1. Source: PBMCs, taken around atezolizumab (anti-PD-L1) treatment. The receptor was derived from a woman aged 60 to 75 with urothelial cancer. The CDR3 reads CATGQGRNTEAFF. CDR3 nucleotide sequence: TGTGCCACGGGACAGGGAAGGAACACTGAAGCTTTCTTT. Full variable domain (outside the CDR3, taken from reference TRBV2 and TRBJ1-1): EPEVTQTPSHQVTQMGQEVILRCVPISNHLYFYWYRQILGQKVEFLVSFYNNEISEKSEIFDDQFSVERPDGSNFTLKIRSTKLEDSAMYFCATGQGRNTEAFFGQGTRLTVV.